These T cell receptor beta chains were read from a single sample in a study of CD8 T cells in Susac syndrome. TCRdb recomputed calls from the immunoSEQ multiplex PCR reads with MiXCR, one row per CDR3 protein. The sample has roughly 110,000 distinct CDR3 sequences; 85% to 95% are singletons. Sequenced input: CD8+ T cells from PBMCs. These receptors were taken from a human donor in good health. The CDR3 runs from the conserved cysteine through the conserved F or W. D genes are given only for firm matches. Only some rows state a clone size, as once, few, many or a class for expanded clones.

clone_size	j_call	v_call	d_call	cdr3_aa	cdr3_nt
-	TRBJ1-5	TRBV7-2	-	CASSPVETANQPQHF	TGTGCCAGCAGTCCGGTGGAGACAGCTAATCAGCCCCAGCATTTT
few	TRBJ2-3	TRBV4-1	-	CASSQESGAGDTQYF	TGCGCCAGCAGCCAAGAATCAGGGGCGGGAGATACGCAGTATTTT
-	TRBJ2-6	TRBV27	-	CASYSSGANVLTF	TGTGCCAGTTATAGCTCTGGGGCCAACGTCCTGACTTTC
-	TRBJ1-1	TRBV30	-	CAWWNTEAFF	TGTGCCTGGTGGAACACTGAAGCTTTCTTT
-	TRBJ1-2	TRBV9	-	CASSVDRFSGYTF	TGTGCCAGCAGCGTAGACAGGTTCTCTGGCTACACCTTC
few	TRBJ2-7	TRBV16	-	CASWGQGLYEQYF	TGTGCCAGCTGGGGCCAAGGGCTCTACGAGCAGTACTTC
-	TRBJ1-5	TRBV5-1	TRBD1	CASSLEGTGGQPQHF	TGCGCCAGCAGCTTGGAGGGGACAGGGGGTCAGCCCCAGCATTTT
once	TRBJ2-2	TRBV10-1	-	CAFRRRQFTGELFF	TGCGCATTCCGTCGGCGACAATTCACCGGGGAGCTGTTTTTT
-	TRBJ2-7	TRBV6-1	-	CASSEFGRYYEQYF	TGTGCCAGCAGTGAATTCGGCAGATATTACGAGCAGTACTTC
-	TRBJ1-2	TRBV27	-	CASSLLLPTGGENGYTF	TGTGCCAGCAGTTTATTACTCCCCACGGGGGGCGAGAATGGCTACACCTTC
-	TRBJ1-1	TRBV7-2	-	CASSLVALGSAEAFF	TGTGCCAGCAGCTTAGTTGCTTTGGGGAGCGCTGAAGCTTTCTTT
-	TRBJ1-5	TRBV20-1	-	CSARDGQATMAQHF	TGCAGTGCTAGAGACGGTCAGGCCACAATGGCCCAGCATTTT
-	TRBJ1-1	TRBV11-3	TRBD1	CASSSGQRGDTEAFF	TGTGCCAGCAGCTCGGGACAGCGTGGCGACACTGAAGCTTTCTTT
-	TRBJ2-7	TRBV7-2	-	CASSSQGGLSYEQYF	TGTGCCAGCAGCTCGCAGGGGGGACTCTCCTACGAGCAGTACTTC
-	TRBJ1-2	TRBV20-1	TRBD1	CSARGGGQGFYGYTF	TGCAGTGCTAGGGGAGGGGGACAGGGGTTCTATGGCTACACCTTC
-	TRBJ1-2	TRBV20-1	-	CSAREGGYTF	TGCAGTGCTAGGGAAGGTGGCTACACCTTC
-	TRBJ2-4	TRBV4-3	-	CASSQDRTLAKNIQYF	TGCGCCAGCAGCCAAGACAGAACCCTAGCCAAAAACATTCAGTACTTC
-	TRBJ2-2	TRBV5-4	TRBD2	CASSLATSGNTGELFF	TGTGCCAGCAGCTTGGCCACTAGCGGAAACACCGGGGAGCTGTTTTTT
-	TRBJ2-7	TRBV6-2/TRBV6-3	-	CASSTPRSGPGEQYF	TGTGCCAGCAGTACTCCTCGTTCCGGACCGGGCGAGCAGTACTTC
few	TRBJ1-1	TRBV7-2	TRBD1	CASSLDRMNTEAFF	TGTGCCAGCAGCTTGGACAGGATGAACACTGAAGCTTTCTTT
once	TRBJ2-3	TRBV5-4	-	CASSLVGGVDTQYF	TGTGCCAGCAGCTTGGTGGGGGGCGTAGATACGCAGTATTTT
-	TRBJ2-2	TRBV5-1	-	CASSLEYGANTGELFF	TGCGCCAGCAGCTTGGAGTACGGCGCGAACACCGGGGAGCTGTTTTTT
-	TRBJ2-7	TRBV4-1	-	CASSLRGMSQDEQYF	TGCGCCAGCTCTCTCAGGGGTATGAGTCAGGACGAGCAGTACTTC
-	TRBJ2-3	TRBV9	TRBD2	CASSAGTNTDTQYF	TGTGCCAGCAGCGCCGGGACTAACACAGATACGCAGTATTTT
-	TRBJ2-7	TRBV29-1	TRBD2	CSVDGTSGNSAYEQYF	TGCAGCGTTGATGGGACTAGCGGGAACAGTGCCTACGAGCAGTACTTC
-	TRBJ1-2	TRBV2	-	CASNFGKDYGYTF	TGTGCCAGCAATTTCGGGAAGGACTATGGCTACACCTTC
-	TRBJ1-1	TRBV15	-	CATSRVRNTEAFF	TGTGCCACCAGCAGAGTTAGGAACACTGAAGCTTTCTTT
once	TRBJ1-2	TRBV7-8	TRBD1	CASSLVGGQGVYGYTF	TGTGCCAGCAGCTTAGTAGGGGGACAGGGCGTATATGGCTACACCTTC
once	TRBJ2-1	TRBV6-2/TRBV6-3	-	CASLIIQGNNEQFF	TGTGCCAGCCTCATTATCCAGGGGAACAATGAGCAGTTCTTC
-	TRBJ2-7	TRBV3-1	TRBD1	CASSFDRGSEQYF	TGTGCCAGCAGCTTCGACAGGGGGAGCGAGCAGTACTTC
-	TRBJ2-6	TRBV11-2	-	CASSHEIRGRSGANVLTF	TGTGCCAGCAGTCATGAGATCCGCGGTCGCTCTGGGGCCAACGTCCTGACTTTC
-	TRBJ2-1	TRBV6-4	TRBD2	CASSVRTSGNEQFF	TGTGCCAGCAGCGTCAGGACTAGCGGCAATGAGCAGTTCTTC
-	TRBJ1-5	TRBV19	-	CASSAITGNQPQHF	TGTGCCAGTAGTGCAATTACAGGGAATCAGCCCCAGCATTTT
-	TRBJ1-5	TRBV19	-	CASSISGSRNQPQHF	TGTGCCAGTAGTATTTCAGGATCGAGGAATCAGCCCCAGCATTTT
-	TRBJ2-7	TRBV29-1	TRBD2	CSVVPGTSGLLLREQYF	TGCAGCGTTGTCCCCGGGACTAGCGGTCTACTCCTACGGGAGCAGTACTTC
-	TRBJ2-2	TRBV3-1	-	CASSQNPPLNTGELFF	TGTGCCAGCAGCCAAAATCCCCCACTTAACACCGGGGAGCTGTTTTTT
-	TRBJ2-1	TRBV6-2/TRBV6-3	-	CASSYPGNEQFF	TGTGCCAGCAGTTACCCGGGAAATGAGCAGTTCTTC
-	TRBJ2-3	TRBV3-1	-	CASSLGPRDTQYF	TGTGCCAGCAGCCTAGGCCCTCGGGATACGCAGTATTTT
-	TRBJ2-1	TRBV7-9	TRBD2	CASSLLLGGGTSGLNEQFF	TGTGCCAGCAGCTTATTGCTGGGCGGGGGGACTAGCGGCCTCAATGAGCAGTTCTTC
-	TRBJ1-1	TRBV4-3	-	CASSHGRQNTEAFF	TGCGCCAGCAGCCATGGCAGACAGAACACTGAAGCTTTCTTT
-	TRBJ2-3	TRBV5-1	-	CASSLRGSTGISSTDTQYF	TGCGCCAGCAGCTTGAGGGGTTCGACTGGGATCAGCAGCACAGATACGCAGTATTTT